This TCR beta chain is from a study of vaccination effects on CD4 cells after COVID-19. The repertoire was sequenced with immunoSEQ multiplex PCR; TCRdb's copy has only in-frame clones and lacks some. Among roughly 45,000 clones, around 66% were seen once, and the ten largest hold under 40%. ViraFEST used viral peptide pools to expand antigen-specific CD4+ T cells before sequencing. The culture ran for 10 days, and then CD4+ T cells were isolated. Convalescent patients had PCR-confirmed SARS-CoV-2 infection between March and December 2020. Per germline, CDR1 SGHRS and CDR2 YFSETQ. The ends were cut back, 1 base at V and 5 bases at J, with 15 bases in the middle. The CDR3 loop spans 15 amino acids. A word on this clone: Its cognate antigen is unknown.

The V gene is TRBV5-1, the J gene TRBJ2-5, with D possibly being TRBD1 or TRBD2 (5 bases each). Here the sequenced sample was CD4+ T cells from PBMCs cultured with a peptide pool, taken before COVID-19 vaccination. The clonotype originates from a human donor who had a prior SARS-CoV-2 infection. CDR3 region: CASSLSPGTIETQYF. CDR3 DNA sequence: TGCGCCAGCAGCTTGAGTCCCGGGACGATCGAGACCCAGTACTTC.